These 21 T cell receptor beta chains were all obtained from the same sample, sequenced in a study of regulatory T cells in long-lasting Graves disease. The time point was: newly diagnosed GD, antithyroid drugs for less than 3 months. PBMC-derived RNA was used for the TCR library. Relying on iRepertoire HTBI primers and Arm-PCR of CDR3 regions, the team built TCR beta libraries. MiXCR was run by TCRdb on the multiplex PCR reads, yielding one entry per CDR3 protein. Of about 380,000 distinct CDR3 sequences listed, about 16% are singletons. This specimen was peripheral blood mononuclear cells (PBMCs), taken at new diagnosis, from a patient treated with antithyroid drugs. The receptor source for this set is a female donor with Graves disease.

This clonotype was found many times. The chain links TRBV7-2 to TRBJ2-7, with TRBD1 identical over 8 bases. This CDR3 is 15 amino acids long. Trimming took 5 bases from V and 3 from J; bases not matched to a gene: 9. The germline CDR1 and CDR2 sequences are SGHTA and FQGNSA. The CDR3: CASSTTGTGVYEQYF. The CDR3 DNA follows: TGTGCCAGCAGCACAACCGGGACAGGAGTCTACGAGCAGTACTTC.

This clonotype was found many times. V usage is TRBV5-1 and J usage is TRBJ1-1, with a weak D call TRBD1 (5 bases). Looked up from germline, CDR1 is SGHRS and CDR2 is YFSETQ. V was shortened by 3 bases and J by 1 base, with 16 bases between the two germline ends. This CDR3 has 16 amino acids. In nucleotides, the CDR3 is TGCGCCAGCAGCTCCCCCGGTGGGACGGAGAACACTGAAGCTTTCTTT. Amino acid sequence: CASSSPGGTENTEAFF.

A note on this clonotype: A far larger clone is a single base away, which makes a read error likely. The rearrangement links TRBV7-9 to TRBJ2-1; tentatively, D is TRBD2 (7 bases). Germline CDR1 reads SEHNR; CDR2 reads FQNEAQ (reference sequence). V shed 8 bases and J shed 7 bases, with 15 bases lying between them. This CDR3 has 13 amino acids. The CDR3: CASGGGARNEQFF. Here the CDR3 DNA reads TGTGCCAGCGGGGGGGGGGCGAGGAATGAGCAGTTCTTC.

This clonotype was seen ten or more times. The rearrangement joins TRBV29-1 to TRBJ2-7, with TRBD1 matching over 7 bases. Germline-derived CDR1 and CDR2 are SQVTM and ANQGSEA. With V trimmed by 7 bases and J by 2 bases, 8 bases remained unmatched. This CDR3 is built from 13 residues. The CDR3 nucleotides are TGCAGCGCAGGCGTGGGGACAGCCTACGAGCAGTACTTC. This encodes CSAGVGTAYEQYF.

This clonotype was seen ten or more times. CDR3 region: CASSLGTTQETQYF. CDR3 bases: TGTGCCAGCAGCCTCGGGACAACCCAAGAGACCCAGTACTTC. This chain links TRBV7-2 with TRBJ2-5; possibly TRBD1 for D (6 bases). CDR1 SGHTA and CDR2 FQGNSA come from the germline V gene. V was trimmed by 5 bases and J by 1 base, leaving 11 bases between them. The CDR3 loop spans 14 amino acids. The full variable domain, rest sourced from reference TRBV7-2 and TRBJ2-5, is GAGVSQSPSNKVTEKGKDVELRCDPISGHTALYWYRQSLGQGLEFLIYFQGNSAPDKSGLPSDRFSAERTGGSVSTLTIQRTQQEDSAVYLCASSLGTTQETQYFGPGTRLLVL.

Notes on this clonotype: A much larger clone lies a single base off, so this may be a read error. This chain uses TRBV2 with TRBJ2-7; 7 bases map to TRBD1. CDR1 SNHLY and CDR2 FYNNEI come from the germline V gene. J was trimmed by 7 bases and V by 5 bases; bases with no gene match: 17. The length of the CDR3 is 16 residues. The CDR3 loop reads CASSLAGTDSYNEQYF. The CDR3 DNA follows: TGTGCCAGCAGTCTCGCCGGGACAGACTCCTACAATGAGCAGTACTTC.

This clonotype has a count of ten or more. The chain is built from TRBV10-3 and TRBJ2-1; a weak D match, TRBD2 (6 bases). The V and J ends lost 5 bases and 3 bases respectively, with 14 bases between them. From germline, CDR1 is ENHRY and CDR2 SYGVKD. The CDR3 has 15 residues. The CDR3: CAISQGTGVYNEQFF. CDR3 DNA: TGTGCCATCAGTCAAGGGACTGGGGTCTACAATGAGCAGTTCTTC.

This clonotype came up a few times. The chain employs TRBV2 and TRBJ2-5, with D unclear. The CDR3 runs 15 residues. Germline V gene data show CDR1 as SNHLY and CDR2 as FYNNEI. The germline V and J ends were trimmed by 7 bases and 3 bases, with 18 bases remaining between them. The CDR3 region has the DNA TGTGCCAGCATTGCGTCCGGGCCGTCCAAAGAGACCCAGTACTTC. Translation: CASIASGPSKETQYF.

This clonotype has just a few counts. This chain uses TRBV7-9 with TRBJ1-1; D is unresolved. The V and J ends lost 8 bases and 6 bases respectively, with 13 bases between them. Germline lookup yields CDR1 SEHNR and CDR2 FQNEAQ (reference sequence). This CDR3 spans 12 amino acids. The CDR3 nucleotides read TGTGCCAGCTCATCTCTGTATTCTGAAGCTTTCTTT. Translating gives CASSSLYSEAFF.

In this sample, this clonotype turned up many times. The genes are TRBV2 and TRBJ1-1; 7 bases align to TRBD1. Trimming at V came to 3 bases and at J to 5 bases, leaving 6 bases not matched to a gene. CDR1 and CDR2 from the germline V gene are SNHLY and FYNNEI. The CDR3 runs to 14 residues. The CDR3 sequence: CASSETGLRTEAFF. The CDR3 DNA reads as TGTGCCAGCAGTGAGACAGGGCTTCGGACTGAAGCTTTCTTT.

This clonotype was recorded many times. The rearrangement joins TRBV5-1 to TRBJ1-2, with D perhaps matching TRBD1 (6 bases). Germline lookup yields CDR1 SGHRS and CDR2 YFSETQ. The CDR3 has 15 residues. Trimming took 4 bases from V and 4 from J, leaving 17 bases between them. CDR3 nucleotide sequence: TGCGCCAGCAGCCGCTGGGGGGCCTCTGGCTATGGCTACACCTTC. Residues: CASSRWGASGYGYTF.

In this sample, this clonotype turned up many times. The chain couples TRBV19 to TRBJ1-2; tentatively, D is TRBD1 (6 bases). Germline-derived CDR1 and CDR2 are LNHDA and SQIVND (reference sequence). This CDR3 contains 13 residues. V was pared by 5 bases and J by 5 bases, with 12 bases between. This CDR3 reads CASSADRLYGYTF. The CDR3 DNA reads as TGTGCCAGTAGTGCGGACAGACTATATGGCTACACCTTC.

This clonotype was observed at least ten times. The V gene is TRBV7-9, the J gene TRBJ1-2; possible D gene TRBD1, 6 bases. Per germline, CDR1 SEHNR and CDR2 FQNEAQ (reference sequence). The CDR3 is 14 amino acids. Trimming cost V 2 bases and J 7 bases, with 14 bases left between them. The CDR3 protein is CASSLLGALSGYTF. Written as DNA, the CDR3 is TGTGCCAGCAGCTTATTGGGGGCATTGAGTGGCTACACCTTC.

In its sample, this clonotype was seen many times. This rearrangement joins TRBV2 to TRBJ1-4; 7 positions match TRBD1. CDR1 and CDR2 from the germline V gene are SNHLY and FYNNEI. The V and J ends lost 8 bases and 2 bases, in that order; junction bases with no gene match: 5. The CDR3 contains 14 residues. The CDR3 protein is CASLGGRTNEKLFF. The CDR3 DNA reads as TGTGCCAGCCTAGGGGGCCGTACTAATGAAAAACTGTTTTTT.

This clonotype was seen at least ten times. This rearrangement joins TRBV29-1 to TRBJ1-1; 10 bases line up with TRBD1. The CDR3 has 16 residues. V lost 7 bases to trimming and J lost 1 base; unmatched junction nucleotides: 12. Germline V gives CDR1 SQVTM, CDR2 ANQGSEA. This CDR3 is CSGTGTGVNPNTEAFF. The DNA for the CDR3 is TGCAGCGGGACCGGGACAGGGGTTAATCCGAACACTGAAGCTTTCTTT. Full variable domain (remainder filled in from reference TRBV29-1 and TRBJ1-1): SAVISQKPSRDICQRGTSLTIQCQVDSQVTMMFWYRQQPGQSLTLIATANQGSEATYESGFVIDKFPISRPNLTFSTLTVSNMSPEDSSIYLCSGTGTGVNPNTEAFFGQGTRLTVV.

This clonotype has at least ten counts. The rearrangement links TRBV27 to TRBJ2-7; a possible D gene is TRBD2 (5 bases). Trimming stripped 5 bases from V and 5 bases from J, with 13 bases between. This CDR3 has 13 residues. In germline, CDR1 is MNHEY, CDR2 SMNVEV (reference sequence). CDR3 nucleotide sequence: TGTGCCAGCAGTGTACTGGCCGGGGACGAGCAGTACTTC. Its translation: CASSVLAGDEQYF.

At least ten counts were recorded for this clonotype. This sequence joins TRBV27 and TRBJ2-7, with 7 positions matching TRBD2. In germline, CDR1 is MNHEY, CDR2 SMNVEV (reference sequence). The V segment lost 6 bases and the J segment 12 bases; nucleotides outside the gene matches: 17. This CDR3 is 14 amino acids long. CDR3 sequence (DNA): TGTGCCAGCAGACTCGGTTCTAGCGGAACACTCTCGTACTTC. Its protein is CASRLGSSGTLSYF.

This clonotype appeared a few times. The chain has TRBV12-3 or TRBV12-4 and TRBJ2-5; the match to TRBD2 covers 11 bases. V shed 6 bases, J shed 9 bases, and the junction held 6 bases outside the gene matches. The CDR3 loop spans 13 amino acids. CDR3 residues: CASSPGLAAAQYF. Written as DNA, the CDR3 is TGTGCCAGCAGCCCGGGACTAGCGGCGGCCCAGTACTTC.

This clonotype was counted at least ten times. The CDR3 here is CASSEGGETEAFF. The CDR3 bases are TGCGCCAGCTCGGAGGGGGGCGAAACTGAAGCTTTCTTT. The chain recombines TRBV5-1 with TRBJ1-1; a possible D gene is TRBD1 (6 bases). The germline V and J ends were trimmed by 7 bases and 5 bases, with 15 bases remaining between them. Germline V gives CDR1 SGHRS, CDR2 YFSETQ. This CDR3 has 13 amino acids.

This clonotype was seen a few times. The chain couples TRBV27 to TRBJ2-3; D might be TRBD2 (6 bases). Germline V gene sequence: CDR1 MNHEY, CDR2 SMNVEV (reference sequence). The CDR3 is 15 residues long. The V gene lost 4 bases and the J gene lost 2 bases, with 13 bases spanning the gap. The CDR3 loop reads CASSSALADTDTQYF. The CDR3 bases are TGTGCCAGCAGTTCGGCACTAGCTGACACAGATACGCAGTATTTT.

A few counts support this clonotype. V is TRBV3-1 and J is TRBJ2-3; 7 bases fit TRBD2. Germline V CDR1 and CDR2: LGHDT, YNNKEL (reference sequence). The CDR3 sequence is 18 residues long. The junction had 11 bases not matched to a gene; V was cut back by 0 bases and J by 2 bases. The CDR3 nucleotides read TGTGCCAGCAGCCAAGAGGTGGGGACTACGATAGTCACAGATACGCAGTATTTT. Its translation: CASSQEVGTTIVTDTQYF.